A single sample gave rise to the 17 T cell receptor beta chains below, sequenced in a study of cytomegalovirus exposure and HLA in healthy donors. A multiplex PCR was run with 60 Vbeta primers and 13 Jbeta primers. TCRdb's copy holds only in-frame clones and misses some; the assay was immunoSEQ multiplex PCR. This sample yields more than 110,000 clones, of which around a tenth are seen a single time; 1.8% belongs to the top ten. The specimen sequenced was PBMCs. These TCRs come from a man aged 45-65 years in good health and CMV-seronegative.

The chain has TRBV9 and TRBJ2-7, with 11 bases matching TRBD2. The CDR3 length is 14 residues. J was trimmed by 4 bases and V by 3 bases; bases with no gene match: 3. Germline-derived CDR1 and CDR2 are SGDLS and YYNGEE. CDR3 sequence: CASSALAGDYEQYF. The CDR3 DNA sequence: TGTGCCAGCAGCGCACTAGCGGGGGATTACGAGCAGTACTTC.

This clone was found once. This rearrangement joins TRBV27 to TRBJ2-3; weak D call: TRBD1 (5 bases). The germline V gene has CDR1 MNHEY and CDR2 SMNVEV (reference sequence). Trimming removed 3 bases from V and 0 bases from J, with 10 bases in between. The CDR3 consists of 15 residues. The CDR3 here is CASSFDSPSTDTQYF. The CDR3 DNA follows: TGTGCCAGCAGTTTCGACAGCCCTAGCACAGATACGCAGTATTTT.

The chain has TRBV30 and TRBJ2-2; 7 bases are shared with TRBD1. Germline values: CDR1 GTSNPN, CDR2 SVGIG (reference sequence). The V gene end was trimmed by 3 bases and the J gene end by 4 bases; junction bases not matched to a gene: 5. This CDR3 spans 14 amino acids. CDR3 sequence: CAWSTGTATGELFF. CDR3 DNA: TGTGCCTGGAGCACCGGGACAGCCACCGGGGAGCTGTTTTTT.

This clone has only a few counts. CDR3 loop: CASRVAGGSNTGELFF. CDR3 in DNA: TGTGCCAGCAGAGTAGCGGGAGGGTCGAACACCGGGGAGCTGTTTTTT. This chain links TRBV7-9 with TRBJ2-2; 11 nucleotides line up with TRBD2. Germline lookup yields CDR1 SEHNR and CDR2 FQNEAQ (reference sequence). The trim removed 6 bases at V and 0 bases at J, leaving 3 bases unmatched. The CDR3 is 16 residues long.

This clone was observed a few times. The V and J genes are TRBV19 and TRBJ2-4, with 10 bases that match TRBD1. CDR3 length: 14 amino acids. The germline gives CDR1 LNHDA, CDR2 SQIVND (reference sequence). The V gene end was trimmed by 4 bases and the J gene end by 5 bases; junction bases not matched to a gene: 2. CDR3 DNA sequence: TGTGCCAGTAGTAGGGACAGGGGCGAAAACATTCAGTACTTC. Translated: CASSRDRGENIQYF.

The chain is built from TRBV9 and TRBJ1-6, with 7 positions matching TRBD1. The CDR3 contains 14 residues. Germline V gene data show CDR1 as SGDLS and CDR2 as YYNGEE. After removal of 7 bases from V and 5 bases from J, the junction contained 6 bases not matched to a gene. The CDR3 reads CASRAGGNNSPLHF. CDR3 bases: TGTGCCAGCCGAGCAGGGGGGAATAATTCACCCCTCCACTTT.

The CDR3, as DNA: TGTGCCAGCAGTACAACAGGTTCTGGGGCCAACGTCCTGACTTTC. It codes for CASSTTGSGANVLTF. This chain connects TRBV6-5 to TRBJ2-6, with D perhaps TRBD1 (5 bases). The CDR3 extends over 15 amino acids. Trimming took off 5 bases at V and 1 base at J, with 9 bases between the two ends. The germline V gene has CDR1 MNHEY and CDR2 SVGAGI.

The rearrangement joins TRBV6-5 to TRBJ1-2, with D possibly matching TRBD1 (6 bases). CDR3 length: 15 amino acids. Germline-derived CDR1 and CDR2 are MNHEY and SVGAGI. Trimming took 0 bases from V and 4 from J, leaving 12 bases between them. The DNA for the CDR3 is TGTGCCAGCAGTTACTCGAGTCAGGGGACCTATGGCTACACCTTC. This gives the protein CASSYSSQGTYGYTF.

The V call is TRBV19, the J call TRBJ2-1, with TRBD1 matching over 8 bases. V dropped 6 bases and J dropped 2; count of bases not matched to a gene: 6. The CDR3 loop spans 15 amino acids. The germline V gene encodes CDR1 LNHDA and CDR2 SQIVND (reference sequence). The CDR3 is CASSPQTGAYNEQFF. The DNA of the CDR3 is TGTGCCAGTAGCCCCCAGACAGGGGCCTACAATGAGCAGTTCTTC. Filled out from reference TRBV19 and TRBJ2-1, the complete variable domain reads DGGITQSPKYLFRKEGQNVTLSCEQNLNHDAMYWYRQDPGQGLRLIYYSQIVNDFQKGDIAEGYSVSREKKESFPLTVTSAQKNPTAFYLCASSPQTGAYNEQFFGPGTRLTVL.

This clone was seen a few times. This chain joins TRBV6-5 and TRBJ1-2; possible D gene TRBD1, 5 bases. Deletions cut 5 bases from V and 4 bases from J, with 11 bases between. Germline CDR1 MNHEY, CDR2 SVGAGI. The CDR3 length is 13 residues. CDR3 protein: CASSRGTVYGYTF. The CDR3 nucleotides are TGTGCCAGCAGTCGCGGGACGGTCTATGGCTACACCTTC.

This clone was counted between two and nine times. The chain couples TRBV5-1 to TRBJ1-2; D gene unclear. V lost 0 bases and J lost 8, with 11 bases in between. CDR1 is SGHRS, CDR2 YFSETQ, per germline. This CDR3 has 13 residues. This CDR3 reads CASSLESQRGYTF. The DNA for the CDR3 is TGCGCCAGCAGCTTGGAGAGCCAGAGGGGCTACACCTTC.

The chain recombines TRBV30 with TRBJ2-5, with TRBD2 as a possible D gene (5 bases). Between the trimmed V and J ends, which lost 4 bases and 5 bases, there was a span of 23 bases. CDR3 size: 16 residues. Germline V gene lookup returns CDR1 GTSNPN and CDR2 SVGIG (reference sequence). Here the CDR3 reads CAWTLGAAVLGETQYF. Written as DNA, the CDR3 is TGTGCCTGGACTCTGGGCGCAGCGGTACTTGGGGAGACCCAGTACTTC.

This clone has a handful of counts. The chain couples TRBV7-9 to TRBJ2-2; D is perhaps TRBD2 (6 bases). This CDR3 comprises 16 residues. Germline V lookup: CDR1 SEHNR, CDR2 FQNEAQ (reference sequence). V shed 5 bases and J shed 1 base, with 14 bases lying between them. The CDR3 DNA follows: TGTGCCAGCAGCCGACAGACTAGAATGAACACCGGGGAGCTGTTTTTT. This translates into CASSRQTRMNTGELFF.

This clone was counted between two and nine times. J is TRBJ1-1 and V is TRBV19; D is perhaps TRBD1 (5 bases). The CDR3 covers 15 residues. Germline V gene data show CDR1 as LNHDA and CDR2 as SQIVND (reference sequence). V was clipped by 7 bases and J by 6 bases, with 21 bases between them. The CDR3 loop is CASTTNPRVWAEAFF. CDR3 nucleotides: TGTGCCAGTACCACAAACCCCAGGGTTTGGGCTGAAGCTTTCTTT.

The chain is built from TRBV5-1 and TRBJ1-1, with 8 positions matching TRBD1. Germline-derived CDR1 and CDR2 are SGHRS and YFSETQ. V lost 1 base, J lost 1 base, and 3 bases stayed unmatched. The CDR3 contains 15 residues. CDR3 DNA: TGCGCCAGCAGCTTGATCGACAGGGGGAACACTGAAGCTTTCTTT. It translates to CASSLIDRGNTEAFF.

In this sample, this clone turned up a few times. The chain recombines TRBV30 with TRBJ1-5; 8 bases line up with TRBD1. This CDR3 region has 13 residues. The J segment lost 5 bases and the V segment lost 2 bases, leaving 2 bases of the junction unmatched. Germline V gene lookup returns CDR1 GTSNPN and CDR2 SVGIG (reference sequence). In DNA form, the CDR3 reads TGTGCCTGGAGTACACAGGGGGATCAGCCCCAGCATTTT. This encodes CAWSTQGDQPQHF. Based on the CDR3 plus reference TRBV30 and TRBJ1-5, the full variable domain is SQTIHQWPATLVQPVGSPLSLECTVEGTSNPNLYWYRQAAGRGLQLLFYSVGIGQISSEVPQNLSASRPQDRQFILSSKKLLLSDSGFYLCAWSTQGDQPQHFGDGTRLSIL.

J is TRBJ1-4 and V is TRBV19; 9 nucleotides line up with TRBD1. V lost 6 bases, J lost 4 bases, and 9 bases stayed unmatched. This CDR3 has 16 amino acids. The germline V gene encodes CDR1 LNHDA and CDR2 SQIVND (reference sequence). The CDR3 spells CASRQTGTGINEKLFF. The CDR3 DNA is TGTGCCAGTAGGCAAACCGGGACAGGGATTAATGAAAAACTGTTTTTT.